The present T cell receptor (beta chain) was sequenced within a study of blood T cells in healthy people across ages (dated by TCRdb to the mid-2010s). Regarding the complete study: In model experiments, template switching captured roughly one uniquely barcoded TCR beta cDNA molecule for every two T cells. Using deep sequencing normalized with unique cDNA molecular identifiers, the study measured how TCR beta repertoire diversity changes with age. The donors were divided into four age groups: young (average about 15 years), middle-aged (almost 40), aged (approximately 64) and long-lived (more than 75). To avoid experimental bias, donors of different ages were randomly spread across the sequencing lanes. The study analyzed two additional independent replicas of 1 million unique cDNA reads from the same blood draw for two donors, one aged 18 to 29 and one aged 80 or older.

To prepare the library, 5' RACE was applied. This sample was sequenced with an Illumina HiSeq 2500. The second PCR ran for about 6 to 12 cycles and used a J-beta primer mix along with a sample-barcoded 5' primer. Each TCR beta cDNA molecule received a unique molecular identifier from a template-switch 5' adaptor carrying 12 random nucleotides. At least 3 million CDR3-containing paired-end reads were obtained from each sample. All of the RNA was converted into first-strand cDNA using the Mint cDNA synthesis kit, with a TRBC-specific oligonucleotide serving as the primer. Following uracil-DNA glycosylase treatment, all cDNA underwent a first 18-cycle PCR with the universal primers M1SS and BC2_uni_R. The authors processed their data as follows. For normalization, 1 million high-quality reads were randomly selected from each sample, with every read carrying a distinct molecular identifier. Reads sharing molecular identifiers were discarded rather than binned into consensus sequences. CDR3 identification, clonotype clustering and error correction used MiTCR with a Q25 quality threshold and the strictest error-elimination algorithm. A nonparametric unseen species model with Euler transformation was used to estimate lower-bound total TCR beta diversity. TCRdb reanalyzed the raw reads on its own, using fastp at Q25 for trimming and MiXCR for clone calling, and kept in-frame beta chains. Each record represents a unique CDR3 protein, reported with the most common genes and DNA among its rows. None of the V and J calls come from the authors' own analysis; TCRdb made them. Here the sample has roughly 800,000 distinct CDR3 sequences; roughly 60% occur a single time. The biggest ten clones account for 22% of the sample.

This clonotype was seen a handful of times. No cognate antigen has been identified for it. Base-call qualities are not available, and no considerably larger clone is one nucleotide away. The CDR3 covers 15 residues, taking in both the cysteine and the phenylalanine. Of the read, only the CDR3 DNA is kept; its 45 bases are in frame from base 1. Per the germline V gene (reference sequence), DFQATT is the CDR1 and SNEGSKA is the CDR2. The junction shows trimming of 0 bases on V and 2 bases on J, plus 11 bases between the germline ends. The donors were 40 or so Caucasian individuals from Russia, aged roughly 6 to 90 years, who were systemically healthy. Each donor gave around 9.8 milliliters of peripheral blood, collected into EDTA-treated Vacutainer tubes. Ficoll-Paque density-gradient centrifugation was used to isolate PBMCs, with at least 6.5 million per sample. Trizol reagent was used to extract total RNA from PBMCs, with at least 6 micrograms per sample. For every donor, an aliquot of PBMCs went through flow cytometry to measure the percentages of naive CD45RAhigh/CD27high T cells.

General conclusions and limits of the study: Because profiling used bulk unsorted PBMCs, naive and antigen-experienced compartments could not be compared conclusively. A strong correlation was found between observed TCR beta diversity and the percentage of naive T cells measured by flow cytometry. Total diversity estimates from one million sequenced T cells were considered lower bounds and underestimates. Donor CMV infection status was unknown, potentially confounding age-related changes in expanded clonotypes. Compared with the aged group, the long-lived group had more naive CD4+ T cells, fewer expanded clones and increased TCR diversity, suggesting age selection. As age increased, observed TCR beta diversity per million T cells dropped in a roughly linear way, and a significant reduction was already evident by age about 40.

The sequence was collected from a man aged 25 to 40 in good health. The chain joins TRBV20-1 to TRBJ2-1, with TRBD1 perhaps the D gene, on 6 matching bases. The sample comprised blood. The CDR3 amino acid sequence is: CSARDLTGTYNEQFF. The DNA sequence is given as TGCAGTGCTAGAGACCTGACAGGAACCTACAATGAGCAGTTCTTC.